A single sample is the source of the 26 T cell receptor beta chains below, sequenced in a study of CD8+ T cells in alopecia areata. In each case, RNA was isolated and then reverse transcribed into cDNA as the sequencing template. Repertoires were generated with immunoSEQ multiplex PCR, while TCRdb's copy carries only in-frame clones and drops some. This sample has 2,500 to 4,000 clones, each found more than once. The sample taken for sequencing was lesional skin. The receptors shown here come from a C3H/HeJ mouse with alopecia areata. Mouse strain MHC haplotype: H2-k.

By sample share, this clone is medium-sized. The genes and germline here are from mouse. With the read ending 4 residues before the CDR3 end, the germline J gene is used to fill in that end. The chain combines TRBV13-3 with TRBJ1-1; 10 positions agree with TRBD1. The length of the CDR3 is 12 residues. Germline-derived CDR1 and CDR2 are NNHDY and SYVADS. The CDR3 is CASKDRGTEVFF. The sequenced CDR3 bases are TGTGCCAGCAAGGACAGGGGGACA.

This clone showed up many times. Gene names and germline match the mouse. The read falls 4 residues short of the CDR3 end, and the missing part is taken from the germline J gene. The chain employs TRBV13-2 and TRBJ1-1, with a tentative D call TRBD1 (5 bases). This CDR3 is 15 amino acids long. The V end was cut by 2 bases, the J end by 0 bases, with 11 bases between. Per the germline V gene, CDR1 is NNHNN and CDR2 is SYGAGS (reference sequence). This CDR3 reads CASGDPPGQNTEVFF. CDR3 DNA (partial): TGTGCCAGCGGTGACCCTCCGGGACAGAACACA.

This clone showed up many times. Mouse names are used for the genes. The read ends 4 residues before the CDR3 terminus; that terminus is restored from the germline J gene. The gene calls are TRBV13-2 and TRBJ2-2; TRBD1 agrees at 7 bases. Losses at the gene ends were 0 bases for V and 0 bases for J; bases not matched to a gene: 2. The CDR3 is made up of 16 amino acids. Germline V gene sequence: CDR1 NNHNN, CDR2 SYGAGS (reference sequence). The CDR3 sequence is CASGDATGANTGQLYF. CDR3 DNA, as far as it was read: TGTGCCAGCGGTGATGCTACAGGGGCAAACACCGGG.

This clone appeared many times. The gene symbols are mouse symbols. The read finishes 4 residues shy of the CDR3 end, and the germline J gene is used to complete it. V usage is TRBV13-1 and J usage is TRBJ1-4; no reliable D call. From germline, CDR1 is NSHNY and CDR2 SYGAGN. V was shortened by 5 bases and J by 0 bases, with 5 bases between the two germline ends. The CDR3 runs to 13 residues. The DNA read from the CDR3 is TGTGCCAGCAGCAAAATTTCCAACGAA. Translated: CASSKISNE. The whole CDR3 protein reads CASSKISNERLFF.

This clone was found many times. Germline and genes: mouse. The CDR3 end lies 4 residues beyond the end of the read and is filled in from the germline J gene. The chain recombines TRBV19 with TRBJ2-7; 8 bases are a match to TRBD2. The CDR3 is 13 residues long. Germline V gene data show CDR1 as FNHDT and CDR2 as SITEND (reference sequence). The chain's CDR3 is CASSIPGGYEQYF. Partial CDR3 DNA: TGTGCCAGCAGTATCCCTGGGGGGTAT.

This clone came up many times. The listed genes are named as in mouse. The read gets to within 4 residues of the CDR3 end, and the germline J gene fills in the rest. The V gene is TRBV13-3, the J gene TRBJ2-2; D is uncertain. CDR1 is NNHDY and CDR2 is SYVADS in the germline V gene. This CDR3 has 14 residues. Between the trimmed V and J ends, which lost 6 bases and 0 bases, there was a span of 9 bases. The part of the CDR3 DNA that was read is TGTGCCAGCAACTATTTAACAAACACCGGG. This codes for CASNYLTNTG. The entire CDR3 protein reads CASNYLTNTGQLYF.

Many counts were recorded for this clone. Gene names are mouse gene names. The CDR3 goes on 4 residues after the read ends, and that part is filled in from the germline J gene. This chain connects TRBV17 to TRBJ2-7; D remains unclear. CDR1 is MNHDT, CDR2 YYDKIL, per germline. The CDR3 is 13 amino acids. The CDR3 bases that were read are TGTGCTAGCAGTAGAGACAGAACGGAT. It is translated as CASSRDRTD. The full CDR3 protein is CASSRDRTDEQYF.

At least ten counts were recorded for this clone. Genes and germline come from the mouse. The read falls 4 residues short of the CDR3 end, and the missing part is taken from the germline J gene. This chain joins TRBV1 and TRBJ2-1; 10 nucleotides line up with TRBD2. The ends lost 0 bases at V and 6 bases at J; junction bases unmatched: 5. Per germline, CDR1 NSQYPW and CDR2 LRSPGD (reference sequence). This CDR3 is 16 amino acids long. The sequenced CDR3 bases are TGCACCTGCAGTGCAGAGGGACTGGGGTCTGGTGCT. It translates to CTCSAEGLGSGA. Given in full, the CDR3 is CTCSAEGLGSGAEQFF.

With regard to this clone: Gene names refer to mouse genes. The read falls 4 residues short of the CDR3 end, and the missing part is taken from the germline J gene. The V gene is TRBV4, the J gene TRBJ2-3; TRBD2 matches 9 bases. Per germline, CDR1 LGHDT and CDR2 YNNKQL (reference sequence). The length of the CDR3 is 16 residues. V was pared by 4 bases and J by 0 bases, with 5 bases of the junction left unmatched. CDR3 bases read: TGTGCCAGCAGCTTTGGACTGGGGTCTAGTGCAGAA. Translating gives CASSFGLGSSAE. The full CDR3 protein reads CASSFGLGSSAETLYF.

This clone was seen at least ten times. A much larger clone lies a single base off, so this may be a read error. Germline and genes: mouse. The read comes to an end 4 residues before the CDR3 does, leaving the germline J gene to fill in the end. The chain recombines TRBV19 with TRBJ2-1; 12 nucleotides match TRBD1. The germline gives CDR1 FNHDT, CDR2 SITEND (reference sequence). The CDR3 covers 16 residues. V shed 5 bases, J shed 6 bases, and the junction held 9 bases outside the gene matches. CDR3 bases read: TGTGCCAGCAGCTCATCCGGGACAGGGGGCTTTGCT. Amino acids: CASSSSGTGGFA. The entire CDR3 is CASSSSGTGGFAEQFF.

By share, this clone ranks as medium-sized. The genes are named according to mouse. The read ends 4 residues before the CDR3 terminus; that terminus is restored from the germline J gene. V usage is TRBV13-3 and J usage is TRBJ2-5; 7 bases are shared with TRBD1. Germline assignment: CDR1 NNHDY and CDR2 SYVADS. The CDR3 is 14 amino acids. V shed 2 bases and J 3 bases; nucleotides not matched to a gene: 3. CDR3 amino acids: CASSEMGQQDTQYF. The sequenced CDR3 bases are TGTGCCAGCAGTGAAATGGGACAGCAAGAC.

Many counts were recorded for this clone. The gene names here belong to mouse. The read falls 4 residues short of the CDR3 end, and the missing part is taken from the germline J gene. The J gene is TRBJ1-2, the V gene TRBV29; 11 nucleotides match TRBD1. The germline CDR1 and CDR2 sequences are MSHET and SYDVDS. The CDR3 loop spans 14 amino acids. The V segment lost 4 bases and the J segment 3 bases; nucleotides outside the gene matches: 1. CDR3 in amino acids: CASSSGQGDSDYTF. Partial CDR3 DNA: TGTGCTAGCAGTTCGGGACAGGGGGACTCC.

The table lists this clone with many counts. Gene names and germline refer to mouse. The missing CDR3 end, 4 residues past where the read stops, is filled in from the germline J gene. The chain combines TRBV13-1 with TRBJ2-4; 9 nucleotides line up with TRBD1. V lost 2 bases and J lost 1; bases outside the gene matches: 5. Per the germline V gene, CDR1 is NSHNY and CDR2 is SYGAGN. This CDR3 contains 16 residues. The CDR3 DNA, read in part, is TGTGCCAGCAGTGAGGGGACAGGGTGGGGTCAAAAC. Translated: CASSEGTGWGQN. The CDR3 in full is CASSEGTGWGQNTLYF.

This clone was counted ten times or more. Gene names and germline match the mouse. The read terminates 4 residues ahead of where the CDR3 ends, so the germline J gene completes it. The chain links TRBV1 to TRBJ1-1; possible D gene TRBD1, 6 bases. The CDR3 loop spans 13 amino acids. The V gene's germline CDR1 is NSQYPW and CDR2 LRSPGD (reference sequence). CDR3 protein: CTCSADGTTEVFF. The sequenced CDR3 bases are TGCACCTGCAGTGCAGATGGGACAACA.

At least ten counts were recorded for this clone. Genes and germline come from the mouse. The CDR3 is cut off 4 residues early in the read; its end comes from the germline J gene. The chain combines TRBV13-1 with TRBJ2-7, with unresolved D. V was pared by 6 bases and J by 0 bases, with 10 bases between. Germline loops: CDR1 NSHNY, CDR2 SYGAGN. The CDR3 sequence is 13 residues long. The sequenced part of the CDR3 DNA is TGTGCCAGCAAGACTCCTAACTCCTAT. Translated: CASKTPNSY. The whole CDR3 sequence reads CASKTPNSYEQYF.

This clone was found many times. The genes are named according to mouse. The CDR3 is cut off 4 residues early in the read; its end comes from the germline J gene. The rearrangement uses TRBV13-3 and TRBJ1-2, with 10 bases aligning to TRBD1. This CDR3 region has 13 residues. Looked up from germline, CDR1 is NNHDY and CDR2 is SYVADS. CDR3 bases read: TGTGCCAGCAAAAGGACAGGGGGGGCC. Protein product: CASKRTGGA. The full CDR3 reads CASKRTGGADYTF.

This clone appeared many times. Mouse germline and gene names are used. The sequence runs out 4 residues before the end of the CDR3; the remainder is reconstructed from the germline J gene. The chain has TRBV13-3 and TRBJ2-1, with TRBD2 as a possible D gene (6 bases). In germline, CDR1 is NNHDY, CDR2 SYVADS. The CDR3 runs to 14 residues. Trimming removed 2 bases at V and 3 bases at J, with 9 bases between. CDR3 sequence reads: CASSDWGLYAEQFF. The part of the CDR3 DNA that was read is TGTGCCAGCAGTGACTGGGGCCTCTATGCT.

This clone appeared a few times. Germline and genes: mouse. The CDR3 goes on 4 residues after the read ends, and that part is filled in from the germline J gene. The chain is built from TRBV13-1 and TRBJ2-7, with 7 bases that match TRBD1. The J segment lost 0 bases and the V segment lost 4 bases, leaving 7 bases of the junction unmatched. Germline CDR1 and CDR2: NSHNY and SYGAGN. The CDR3 totals 15 residues. CDR3 bases read: TGTGCCAGCAGTATAGTGGACAGGAGCTCCTAT. Its protein product is CASSIVDRSSY. The full CDR3 sequence reads CASSIVDRSSYEQYF.

The table lists this clone with many counts. This likely reflects a read error, since a far larger clone is one base away. Mouse germline and gene names are used. Read sequence stops 4 residues before the CDR3 end, and the germline J gene provides the missing end. The V call is TRBV19, the J call TRBJ2-5; D may be TRBD2 (5 bases). Between the trimmed V and J ends, which lost 2 bases and 2 bases, there was a span of 9 bases. The CDR3 contains 14 residues. Looked up from germline, CDR1 is FNHDT and CDR2 is SITEND (reference sequence). The part of the CDR3 DNA that was read is TGTGCCAGCAGTATTTGGTGGGGCCAAGAC. Translation gives CASSIWWGQD. The complete CDR3 protein is CASSIWWGQDTQYF.

The sample holds many counts of this clone. Gene labels here are mouse ones. From the germline J gene comes the end of the CDR3, since the read stops 4 residues before it. The chain uses TRBV13-1 and TRBJ2-2, with TRBD1 as a possible D gene (6 bases). CDR1 and CDR2 from the germline V gene are NSHNY and SYGAGN. V was pared by 4 bases and J by 3 bases, with 7 bases between. The CDR3 loop spans 13 amino acids. The chain's CDR3 is CASSQGYTGQLYF. The part of the CDR3 DNA that was read is TGTGCCAGCAGTCAGGGGTACACCGGG.

This clone was observed at least ten times. Germline and genes here are mouse. The CDR3 goes on 4 residues after the read ends, and that part is filled in from the germline J gene. The chain recombines TRBV19 with TRBJ2-2; 7 nucleotides agree with TRBD1. This CDR3 spans 14 amino acids. The ends lost 7 bases at V and 4 bases at J; junction bases unmatched: 7. Germline CDR1 and CDR2: FNHDT and SITEND (reference sequence). Partial CDR3 DNA: TGTGCCAGCGCACCCGACAGGGTCACCGGG. This gives the protein CASAPDRVTG. The whole CDR3 sequence reads CASAPDRVTGQLYF.

This clone has at least ten counts. Germline and genes here are mouse. The read ends 4 residues early relative to the CDR3; the germline J gene fills the gap. The chain has TRBV13-3 and TRBJ1-1, with D perhaps TRBD1 (6 bases). The CDR3 is 14 residues long. In germline, CDR1 is NNHDY, CDR2 SYVADS. The V end was cut by 5 bases, the J end by 0 bases, with 11 bases between. CDR3 bases read: TGTGCCAGCAGCAGGGACACCACAAACACA. Translation gives CASSRDTTNT. Given in full, the CDR3 is CASSRDTTNTEVFF.

This clone was found many times. The germline and genes are mouse ones. The read is 4 residues too short to cover the CDR3 end, so that end is filled in from the germline J gene. The chain joins TRBV13-2 to TRBJ2-1, with a possible D match to TRBD1 (6 bases). V was cut by 0 bases and J by 1 base, with 8 bases left in between. This CDR3 spans 15 amino acids. The germline gives CDR1 NNHNN, CDR2 SYGAGS (reference sequence). The chain's CDR3 is CASGDAQGNYAEQFF. The CDR3 DNA, read in part, is TGTGCCAGCGGTGATGCGCAGGGGAACTATGCT.

In its sample, this clone was seen many times. The gene names here belong to mouse. From the germline J gene comes the end of the CDR3, since the read stops 4 residues before it. This chain links TRBV16 with TRBJ2-1; D remains ambiguous. Between the trimmed V and J ends, which lost 5 bases and 1 base, there was a span of 9 bases. The CDR3 extends over 14 amino acids. Per germline, CDR1 SGHSA and CDR2 FRNQAP. CDR3 residues: CASSPDKNYAEQFF. The part of the CDR3 DNA that was read is TGTGCAAGCAGCCCCGACAAAAACTATGCT.

This clone was seen ten or more times. Mouse germline and gene names are used. The read falls 4 residues short of the CDR3 end, and the missing part is taken from the germline J gene. The chain is built from TRBV13-1 and TRBJ2-5; 8 bases map to TRBD2. The CDR3 is 14 amino acids. Germline V gives CDR1 NSHNY, CDR2 SYGAGN. Incomplete CDR3 DNA: TGTGCCAGCAGTGATCTGGGGGGCGAAGAC. The encoded protein is CASSDLGGED. The full-length CDR3 reads as CASSDLGGEDTQYF.

There are many counts of this clone. Any gene name here is a mouse gene name. The CDR3 end falls 4 residues outside the read, so it is completed with the germline J gene. This chain links TRBV5 with TRBJ1-1; maybe TRBD1 (5 bases). The CDR3 totals 13 residues. V lost 1 base, J lost 4 bases, and 7 bases lay in between. Germline V gene sequence: CDR1 LGHNA, CDR2 YNLKQL (reference sequence). Here the CDR3 reads CASSQGGGTEVFF. The DNA read from the CDR3 is TGTGCCAGCAGCCAAGGGGGCGGCACA.